The TCR beta chain described here comes from a study of cytomegalovirus exposure and HLA in healthy donors. Study-level information: There were around 100 million unique TCR beta sequences, drawn from about 180 million T cells, in an earlier analysis.

As for this clone: What it binds is unknown.

This CDR3 contains 15 residues. Trimming cost V 0 bases and J 5 bases; bases outside gene matches: 5. Germline-derived CDR1 and CDR2 are SGHRS and YFSETQ. Whole-study results and caveats: Later analysis associated a missense DCLRE1C variant with TCR beta V- and J-gene trimming.

With 60 Vbeta and 13 Jbeta primers, the PCR was carried out. Sequencing used immunoSEQ multiplex PCR; TCRdb keeps in-frame clones, though not all of them. The sample consists of just over 85,000 clones, around three quarters of them appearing once. V and J are TRBV5-1 and TRBJ2-7, with 10 bases lining up with TRBD2. This TCR was sampled from a man between 35 and 55 years old in good health and CMV-seronegative. The specimen was PBMCs. DNA of the CDR3: TGCGCCAGCAGCTTGGCCATCGGGACTAGCGACGAGCAGTACTTC. This codes for CASSLAIGTSDEQYF.